A selection of T cell receptor beta chains follows, all from one sample in a study of T cell responses to AZD1222 COVID-19 vaccine. This table comes from immunoSEQ multiplex PCR, and its TCRdb copy is limited to in-frame clones, with some not included. The sample lists 150,000 to 200,000 clones, approximately 91% occurring once. The sequences come from peripheral blood, collected 28 days after the second AZD1222 dose. All receptors come from an adult who received the AZD1222 COVID-19 vaccine. The CDR3 runs from the conserved cysteine through the conserved F or W. A D gene is named only where the DNA matches it firmly. A clone size is listed for some rows: how often the clone was seen (once, few, many), or a class if it is expanded.

>-|few|TRBJ1-5|TRBV6-6
CASSYLGQPQHF
TGTGCCAGCAGTTACCTGGGACAGCCCCAGCATTTT
>-|-|TRBJ2-6|TRBV12-5
CASGSGVGANVLTF
TGTGCTAGTGGCTCAGGGGTTGGGGCCAACGTCCTGACTTTC
>-|-|TRBJ1-2|TRBV5-1
CASSLRAKTTQANYGYTF
TGCGCCAGCAGCTTGAGGGCGAAAACCACTCAAGCTAACTATGGCTACACCTTC
>-|-|TRBJ1-5|TRBV29-1
CSVATGGSQPQHF
TGCAGCGTCGCCACCGGAGGGAGTCAGCCCCAGCATTTT
>-|-|TRBJ2-3|TRBV6-2/TRBV6-3
CASSYEGGGLNTDTQYF
TGTGCCAGCAGTTATGAGGGCGGGGGCCTCAACACAGATACGCAGTATTTT
>-|-|TRBJ2-2|TRBV24-1
CATSAGGGELFF
TGTGCCACCAGTGCAGGTGGCGGGGAGCTGTTTTTT
>-|-|TRBJ2-2|TRBV29-1
CSVEVDQATGELFF
TGCAGCGTTGAAGTGGACCAGGCCACCGGGGAGCTGTTTTTT
>-|-|TRBJ1-1|TRBV7-8
CASSPTRTKGTEAFF
TGTGCCAGCAGTCCAACCAGGACAAAGGGCACTGAAGCTTTCTTT
>-|-|TRBJ1-5|TRBV5-1
CASSLGAAGEYQPQHF
TGCGCCAGCAGCTTGGGGGCGGCAGGAGAGTATCAGCCCCAGCATTTT
>TRBD1|-|TRBJ1-1|TRBV2
CASSEETPGTAGDTEAFF
TGTGCCAGCAGTGAAGAAACGCCCGGGACAGCGGGGGACACTGAAGCTTTCTTT
>TRBD2|-|TRBJ2-3|TRBV18
CASSPLNREVVDTQYF
TGTGCCAGCTCACCCCTAAACCGGGAGGTCGTGGATACGCAGTATTTT
>-|-|TRBJ2-3|TRBV29-1
CSPRTSDTQYF
TGCAGCCCGCGGACTTCAGATACGCAGTATTTT
>-|-|TRBJ1-1|TRBV27
CASSFSQVNTEAFF
TGTGCCAGCAGTTTCAGTCAGGTGAACACTGAAGCTTTCTTT
>-|-|TRBJ2-3|TRBV19
CASSIESLRLGTDTQYF
TGTGCCAGTAGTATAGAGTCCCTCCGGCTAGGCACAGATACGCAGTATTTT
>-|-|TRBJ1-1|TRBV28
CASREGNRVGTEAFF
TGTGCCAGCCGCGAGGGGAACAGGGTGGGCACTGAAGCTTTCTTT
>-|-|TRBJ1-4|TRBV7-2
CASSFAGPNEKLFF
TGTGCCAGCAGCTTTGCAGGCCCAAATGAAAAACTGTTTTTT
>-|-|TRBJ2-5|TRBV27
CASSLWGAQETQYF
TGTGCCAGCAGTTTATGGGGGGCCCAAGAGACCCAGTACTTC
>TRBD2|-|TRBJ2-4|TRBV11-2
CASSSRSSGAAKNIQYF
TGTGCCAGCAGCTCGCGTTCTAGCGGAGCTGCCAAAAACATTCAGTACTTC
>-|-|TRBJ2-7|TRBV7-9
CASSLRENSYEQYF
TGTGCCAGCAGCTTAAGGGAGAACTCCTACGAGCAGTACTTC
>TRBD1|-|TRBJ2-7|TRBV6-1
CASSEIGTASYEQYF
TGTGCCAGCAGTGAGATTGGGACAGCTTCCTACGAGCAGTACTTC
>-|-|TRBJ2-4|TRBV2
CASSVKGGNIQYF
TGTGCCAGCAGTGTTAAAGGGGGAAACATTCAGTACTTC
>TRBD1|-|TRBJ1-1|TRBV9
CASSVGGRGLTEAFF
TGTGCCAGCAGCGTAGGGGGCAGGGGGCTTACTGAAGCTTTCTTT
>-|-|TRBJ1-6|TRBV27
CASTSDSPGNSPLHF
TGTGCCAGCACCTCCGATTCCCCGGGGAATTCACCCCTCCACTTT
>-|few|TRBJ1-1|TRBV9
CASSVPINTEAFF
TGTGCCAGCAGCGTCCCTATTAACACTGAAGCTTTCTTT
>-|-|TRBJ1-3|TRBV7-2
CASSLTLRGSGNTIYF
TGTGCCAGCAGCTTAACATTGAGAGGGTCAGGAAACACCATATATTTT
>-|-|TRBJ2-6|TRBV4-2
CASSQDSAGAYSGANVLTF
TGTGCCAGCAGCCAAGATTCCGCAGGGGCCTACTCTGGGGCCAACGTCCTGACTTTC
>TRBD1|-|TRBJ1-1|TRBV27
CASSQTGGVTEAFF
TGTGCCAGCAGCCAGACAGGGGGGGTGACTGAAGCTTTCTTT
>-|-|TRBJ1-1|TRBV12-3/TRBV12-4
CASRPPGGEAFF
TGTGCCAGCAGGCCCCCTGGAGGTGAAGCTTTCTTT
>-|-|TRBJ2-1|TRBV29-1
CSVVSGGALNEQFF
TGCAGCGTTGTTTCGGGGGGCGCCCTCAATGAGCAGTTCTTC
>TRBD2|-|TRBJ2-2|TRBV20-1
CSASRAKVSSGISTGELFF
TGCAGTGCTAGTCGCGCGAAGGTCTCTAGCGGTATAAGCACCGGGGAGCTGTTTTTT
>-|-|TRBJ2-1|TRBV7-2
CASSRGPTSYNEQFF
TGTGCCAGCAGCCGCGGGCCGACGTCTTACAATGAGCAGTTCTTC
>-|-|TRBJ1-6|TRBV6-6
CASTPLTNSPLHF
TGTGCCAGCACCCCGTTAACGAATTCACCCCTCCACTTT
>TRBD1|-|TRBJ1-2|TRBV3-1/TRBV3-2
CASSQRTGDGYTF
TGTGCCAGCAGCCAGAGGACAGGGGATGGCTACACCTTC
>-|-|TRBJ1-5|TRBV6-5
CASTREVPQPQHF
TGTGCCAGCACCCGTGAGGTCCCCCAGCCCCAGCATTTT
>-|-|TRBJ1-6|TRBV7-8
CASSLGSLGVGSPLHF
TGTGCCAGCAGCCTTGGGTCATTGGGAGTTGGTTCACCCCTCCACTTT
>-|-|TRBJ1-2|TRBV19
CASSIDQFFNYGYTF
TGTGCCAGTAGTATAGATCAGTTCTTCAACTATGGCTACACCTTC
>-|-|TRBJ2-5|TRBV10-3
CAISESGGGGTKTQYF
TGTGCCATCAGTGAGTCGGGGGGAGGGGGCACAAAGACCCAGTACTTC
>-|-|TRBJ2-2|TRBV5-1
CASSLLIGADTGELFF
TGCGCCAGCAGCTTGCTGATCGGGGCCGACACCGGGGAGCTGTTTTTT
>TRBD1|-|TRBJ1-2|TRBV11-2
CASSFRLEGQGNGYTF
TGTGCCAGCAGCTTTAGGCTCGAGGGACAGGGGAATGGCTACACCTTC
>-|few|TRBJ1-5|TRBV6-1
CASSEGLHNQPQHF
TGTGCCAGCAGTGAGGGGCTCCACAATCAGCCCCAGCATTTT
>-|-|TRBJ2-1|TRBV11-2
CASSAYYYNEQFF
TGTGCCAGCAGCGCGTACTACTACAATGAGCAGTTCTTC
>TRBD1|once|TRBJ2-7|TRBV5-5
CASSFGQGNYEQYF
TGTGCCAGCAGCTTTGGACAGGGAAACTACGAGCAGTACTTC
>TRBD2|few|TRBJ2-3|TRBV4-2
CASSPIAGATSTDTQYF
TGTGCCAGCAGCCCAATAGCGGGAGCTACGAGCACAGATACGCAGTATTTT
>-|-|TRBJ2-7|TRBV7-8
CASSLVVGDLLSSSYEQYF
TGTGCCAGCAGCTTAGTGGTAGGGGACTTATTATCGAGCTCCTACGAGCAGTACTTC
>TRBD1|-|TRBJ1-4|TRBV7-8
CASSPPTGSANEKLFF
TGTGCCAGCAGCCCTCCGACAGGGTCGGCTAATGAAAAACTGTTTTTT
>-|once|TRBJ1-1|TRBV6-1
CASSETLGTEAFF
TGTGCCAGCAGTGAGACCCTTGGCACTGAAGCTTTCTTT
>-|-|TRBJ2-1|TRBV9
CASSVSNEQFF
TGTGCCAGCAGCGTTAGCAATGAGCAGTTCTTC
>TRBD1|-|TRBJ1-1|TRBV6-2/TRBV6-3
CASSLNRGLNTEAFF
TGTGCCAGCAGTTTAAACAGGGGCTTGAACACTGAAGCTTTCTTT
>-|-|TRBJ1-5|TRBV3-1/TRBV3-2
CASTDYQGYSNQPQHF
TGTGCCAGCACCGATTACCAGGGCTATAGCAATCAGCCCCAGCATTTT
>TRBD2|-|TRBJ2-1|TRBV9
CASSTRTSGVHNEQFF
TGTGCCAGCAGCACCCGGACTAGCGGGGTTCACAATGAGCAGTTCTTC
>-|-|TRBJ1-6|TRBV12-5
CASGSGTIDNSPLHF
TGTGCTAGTGGTTCAGGGACAATAGATAATTCACCCCTCCACTTT